A single sample is the source of the 7 T cell receptor beta chains below, sequenced in a study of blood T cell repertoires in COVID-19. TCRdb's table, derived via immunoSEQ multiplex PCR, lists solely in-frame clones and lacks some. This table has around 250,000 clones, about 83% appearing once. Source material: peripheral blood. These TCRs come from a man older than 75 with acute or convalescent COVID-19.

The rearrangement links TRBV7-2 to TRBJ2-2, with 8 bases fitting TRBD1. V was pared by 5 bases and J by 8 bases, with 7 bases of the junction left unmatched. The CDR3 has 14 amino acids. The germline gives CDR1 SGHTA, CDR2 FQGNSA. As DNA, the CDR3 is TGTGCCAGCAGCACCGGGACAGGAGTTGGGGAGCTGTTTTTT. Translated: CASSTGTGVGELFF.

The CDR3 here is CASSFRGLAGNEQFF. DNA of the CDR3: TGTGCCAGCAGTTTCAGGGGGCTAGCGGGGAATGAGCAGTTCTTC. The chain is built from TRBV27 and TRBJ2-1, with D possibly being TRBD2 (9 bases). The CDR3 is made up of 15 amino acids. Trimming left V 3 bases short and J 7 bases short, with 16 bases between. The V gene's germline CDR1 is MNHEY and CDR2 SMNVEV (reference sequence).

This chain uses TRBV5-4 with TRBJ2-1, with a weak D call TRBD2 (7 bases). The CDR3 contains 13 residues. V lost 4 bases and J 7 bases, leaving 12 bases between the germline ends. Germline values: CDR1 SGHNT, CDR2 YYREEE (reference sequence). CDR3 loop: CASSPGGLNEQFF. The CDR3 DNA follows: TGTGCCAGCAGCCCGGGGGGCCTTAATGAGCAGTTCTTC.

The rearrangement uses TRBV30 and TRBJ2-7; a possible D gene is TRBD1 (6 bases). Germline assignment: CDR1 GTSNPN and CDR2 SVGIG (reference sequence). This CDR3 has 11 residues. The ends were cut back, 6 bases at V and 4 bases at J, with 10 bases in the middle. In nucleotides, the CDR3 is TGTGCCTGCAAACAGGGTTACGAGCAGTACTTC. This encodes CACKQGYEQYF.

V and J are TRBV25-1 and TRBJ2-5; tentative D call: TRBD1 (6 bases). The V and J ends lost 1 base and 4 bases respectively, with 13 bases between them. Per the germline V gene, CDR1 is MGHDK and CDR2 is SYGVNS. The CDR3 runs to 15 residues. CDR3 DNA: TGTGCCAGCAGTGAATCTCAGGGGCTGCCAGAGACCCAGTACTTC. This codes for CASSESQGLPETQYF.

The chain has TRBV2 and TRBJ1-1; 9 positions match TRBD1. Germline CDR1 and CDR2: SNHLY and FYNNEI. The CDR3 covers 18 residues. Germline trimming cut 8 bases from V and 3 bases from J; bases unmatched to any gene: 19. The CDR3 region is CASGEDDRGAWLDTEAFF. The CDR3 DNA is TGTGCCAGCGGGGAGGACGACAGGGGGGCTTGGTTGGACACTGAAGCTTTCTTT.

This rearrangement joins TRBV29-1 to TRBJ2-2; D perhaps matches TRBD1 (5 bases). This CDR3 is 13 amino acids long. V was trimmed by 6 bases and J by 3 bases, leaving 11 bases between them. Germline V CDR1 and CDR2: SQVTM, ANQGSEA. The CDR3, as DNA: TGCAGCGTCTACAGGAGTGACACCGGGGAGCTGTTTTTT. As protein: CSVYRSDTGELFF.